This T cell receptor beta chain came from a study of shared clonotypes between healthy human individuals. Study details: Per donor, CD8 memory used one plate, CD8 naive used two, CD4 memory used three and CD4 naive used three. Study-wide findings and caveats: The expectation was that sequencing depth would affect clonotype sharing among donors. Among non-shared clonotypes, generation probabilities were lower than among those shared by all four donors.

Naive CD8 isolation took CD45RO-negative cells positively selected for CCR7 and excluded terminally differentiated effector memory CD45RA+ cells. About this clone itself: Its antigen is unidentified.

Per the authors' pipeline: Junction-only immunoSEQ sequences carried no quality scores, so filtering differed. TCRdb keeps only in-frame clones here, not all; method: immunoSEQ multiplex PCR. V and J calls and clone size are given by that table; D and trimming were obtained from the DNA. The sample contains about 800,000 clones, 96% of which appear only once. This CDR3 spans 13 amino acids. CDR1 LNHNV and CDR2 YYDKDF come from the germline V gene (reference sequence). Trimming left V 5 bases short and J 4 bases short, with 11 bases between. The rearrangement joins TRBV15 to TRBJ1-2; D is uncertain. Sequenced sample: naive CD8+ T cells sorted from blood. This sequence was found in a man aged 30 to 45 in good health. CDR3 region: CATSSQDVYGYTF. Here the CDR3 DNA reads TGTGCCACCAGCTCGCAGGACGTCTATGGCTACACCTTC.